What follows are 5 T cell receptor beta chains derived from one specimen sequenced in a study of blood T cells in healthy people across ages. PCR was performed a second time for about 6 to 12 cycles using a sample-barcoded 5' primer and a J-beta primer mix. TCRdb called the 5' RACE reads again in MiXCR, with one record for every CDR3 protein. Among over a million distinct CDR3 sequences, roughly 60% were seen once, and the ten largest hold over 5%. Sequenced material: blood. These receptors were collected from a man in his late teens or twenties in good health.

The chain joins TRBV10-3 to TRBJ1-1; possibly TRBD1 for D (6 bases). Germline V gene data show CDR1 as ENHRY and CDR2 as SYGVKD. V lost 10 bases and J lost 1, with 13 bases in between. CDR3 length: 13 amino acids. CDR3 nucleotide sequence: TGTGCCACCCGGGACACACCGAACACTGAAGCTTTCTTT. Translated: CATRDTPNTEAFF.

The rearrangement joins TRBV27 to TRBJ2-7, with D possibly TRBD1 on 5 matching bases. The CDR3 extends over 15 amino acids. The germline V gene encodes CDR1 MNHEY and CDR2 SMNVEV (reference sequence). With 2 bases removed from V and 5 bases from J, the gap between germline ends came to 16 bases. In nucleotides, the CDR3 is TGTGCCAGCAGTTTAAGGGGTGCGAAGGGAAACGAGCAGTACTTC. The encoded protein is CASSLRGAKGNEQYF.

The CDR3 DNA follows: TGTGCCAGCATGTGGGGCGGGTACGAGAAGTACTTC. Its translation: CASMWGGYEKYF. The chain uses TRBV28 and TRBJ2-4; D may match TRBD1 or TRBD2 (5 bases each). The CDR3 is made up of 12 amino acids. Germline V gives CDR1 MDHEN, CDR2 SYDVKM. The germline V and J ends were trimmed by 7 bases and 14 bases, with 18 bases remaining between them.

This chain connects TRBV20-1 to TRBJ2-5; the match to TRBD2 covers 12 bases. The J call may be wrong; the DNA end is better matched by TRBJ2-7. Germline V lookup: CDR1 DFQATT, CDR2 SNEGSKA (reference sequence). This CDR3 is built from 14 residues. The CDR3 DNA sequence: TGCAGTGCTAGAGATGGGACTAGCGGGTACGAGCAGTACTTC. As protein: CSARDGTSGYEQYF.

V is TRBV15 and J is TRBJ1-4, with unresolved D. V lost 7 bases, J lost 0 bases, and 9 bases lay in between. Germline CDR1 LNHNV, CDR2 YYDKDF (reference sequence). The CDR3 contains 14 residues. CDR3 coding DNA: TGTGCCACCACAGGCCAGGCAACTAATGAAAAACTGTTTTTT. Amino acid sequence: CATTGQATNEKLFF.